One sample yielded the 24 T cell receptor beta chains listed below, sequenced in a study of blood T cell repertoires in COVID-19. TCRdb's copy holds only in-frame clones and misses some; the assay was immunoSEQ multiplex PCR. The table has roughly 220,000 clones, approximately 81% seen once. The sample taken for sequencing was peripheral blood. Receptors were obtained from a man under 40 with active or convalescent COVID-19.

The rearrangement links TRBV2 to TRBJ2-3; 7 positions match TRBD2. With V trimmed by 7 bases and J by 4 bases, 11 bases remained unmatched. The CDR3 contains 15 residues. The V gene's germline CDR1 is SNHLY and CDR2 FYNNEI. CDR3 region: CASTLAATGADTQYF. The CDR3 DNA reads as TGTGCCAGCACCCTAGCGGCGACGGGCGCAGATACGCAGTATTTT. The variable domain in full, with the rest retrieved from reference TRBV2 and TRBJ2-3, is EPEVTQTPSHQVTQMGQEVILRCVPISNHLYFYWYRQILGQKVEFLVSFYNNEISEKSEIFDDQFSVERPDGSNFTLKIRSTKLEDSAMYFCASTLAATGADTQYFGPGTRLTVL.

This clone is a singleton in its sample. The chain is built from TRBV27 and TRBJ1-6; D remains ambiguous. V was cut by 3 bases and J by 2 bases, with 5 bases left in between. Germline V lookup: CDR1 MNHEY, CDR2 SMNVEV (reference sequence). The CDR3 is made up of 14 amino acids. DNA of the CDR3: TGTGCCAGCAGTTTGCAGACCTATAATTCACCCCTCCACTTT. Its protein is CASSLQTYNSPLHF.

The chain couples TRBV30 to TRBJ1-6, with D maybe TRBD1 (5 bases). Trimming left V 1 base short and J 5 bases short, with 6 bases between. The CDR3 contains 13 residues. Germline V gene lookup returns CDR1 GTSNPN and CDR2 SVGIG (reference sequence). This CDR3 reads CAWSGTNNSPLHF. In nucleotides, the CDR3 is TGTGCCTGGAGTGGGACAAATAATTCACCCCTCCACTTT.

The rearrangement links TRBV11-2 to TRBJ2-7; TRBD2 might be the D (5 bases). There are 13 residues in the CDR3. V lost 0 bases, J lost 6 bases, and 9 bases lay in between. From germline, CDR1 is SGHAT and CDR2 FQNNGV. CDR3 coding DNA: TGTGCCAGCAGCTTAGAATTAGCGACCGAGCAGTACTTC. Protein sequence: CASSLELATEQYF.

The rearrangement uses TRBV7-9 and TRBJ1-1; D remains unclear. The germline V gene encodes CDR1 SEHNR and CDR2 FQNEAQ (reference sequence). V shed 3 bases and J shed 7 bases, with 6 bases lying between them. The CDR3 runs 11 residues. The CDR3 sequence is CASSLSGEAFF. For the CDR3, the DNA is TGTGCCAGCAGCTTGAGCGGTGAAGCTTTCTTT.

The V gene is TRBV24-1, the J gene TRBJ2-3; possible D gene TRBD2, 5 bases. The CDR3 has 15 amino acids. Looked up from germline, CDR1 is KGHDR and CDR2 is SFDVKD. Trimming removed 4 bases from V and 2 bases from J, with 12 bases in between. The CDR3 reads CATSEQTTFTDTQYF. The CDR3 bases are TGTGCCACCAGTGAACAGACTACCTTCACAGATACGCAGTATTTT.

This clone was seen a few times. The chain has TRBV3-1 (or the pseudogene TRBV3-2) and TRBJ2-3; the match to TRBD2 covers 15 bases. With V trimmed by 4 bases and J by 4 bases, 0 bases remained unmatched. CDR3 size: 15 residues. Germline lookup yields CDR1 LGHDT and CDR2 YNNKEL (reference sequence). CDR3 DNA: TGTGCCAGCAGCCGGACTAGCGGGGGGGCAGATACGCAGTATTTT. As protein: CASSRTSGGADTQYF.

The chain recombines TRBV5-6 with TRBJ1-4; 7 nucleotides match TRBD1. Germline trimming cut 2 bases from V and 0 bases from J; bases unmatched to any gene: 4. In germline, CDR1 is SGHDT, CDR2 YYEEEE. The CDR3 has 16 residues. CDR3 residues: CASSFRQGATNEKLFF. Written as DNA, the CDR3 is TGTGCCAGCAGCTTTAGGCAGGGGGCAACTAATGAAAAACTGTTTTTT.

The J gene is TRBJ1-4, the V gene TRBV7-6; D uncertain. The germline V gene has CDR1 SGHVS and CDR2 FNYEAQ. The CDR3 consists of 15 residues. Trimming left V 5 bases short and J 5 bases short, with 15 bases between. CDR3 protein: CASSQNVGLNEKLFF. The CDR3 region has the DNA TGTGCCAGCAGCCAGAACGTGGGCCTAAATGAAAAACTGTTTTTT.

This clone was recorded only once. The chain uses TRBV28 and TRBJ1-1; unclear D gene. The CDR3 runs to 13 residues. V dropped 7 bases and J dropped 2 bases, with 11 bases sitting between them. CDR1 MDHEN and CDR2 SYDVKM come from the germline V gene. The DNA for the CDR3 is TGTGCCAGCACTCTGACGACAAACACTGAAGCTTTCTTT. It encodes CASTLTTNTEAFF. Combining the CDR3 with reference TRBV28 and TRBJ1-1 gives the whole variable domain DVKVTQSSRYLVKRTGEKVFLECVQDMDHENMFWYRQDPGLGLRLIYFSYDVKMKEKGDIPEGYSVSREKKERFSLILESASTNQTSMYLCASTLTTNTEAFFGQGTRLTVV.

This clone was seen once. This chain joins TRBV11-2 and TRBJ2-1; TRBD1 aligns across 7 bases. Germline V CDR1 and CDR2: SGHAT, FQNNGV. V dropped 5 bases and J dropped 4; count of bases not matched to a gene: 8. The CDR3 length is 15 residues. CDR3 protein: CASSPQGQIYNEQFF. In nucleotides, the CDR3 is TGTGCCAGCAGCCCCCAGGGACAGATTTACAATGAGCAGTTCTTC.

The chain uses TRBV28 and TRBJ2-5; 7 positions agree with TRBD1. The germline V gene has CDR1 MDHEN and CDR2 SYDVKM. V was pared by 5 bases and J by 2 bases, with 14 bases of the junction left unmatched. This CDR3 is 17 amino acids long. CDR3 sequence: CASSPTSIATGQETQYF. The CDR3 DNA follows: TGTGCCAGCAGTCCCACCTCCATCGCGACAGGGCAAGAGACCCAGTACTTC.

The CDR3 DNA reads TGTGCCAGCAGTCCGACTAGCGGGCCCTACAATGAGCAGTTCTTC. It specifies CASSPTSGPYNEQFF. The J gene is TRBJ2-1, the V gene TRBV6-5, with 10 bases lining up with TRBD2. Trimming removed 5 bases from V and 2 bases from J; junction bases left unmatched: 3. The germline gives CDR1 MNHEY, CDR2 SVGAGI. The CDR3 spans 15 residues.

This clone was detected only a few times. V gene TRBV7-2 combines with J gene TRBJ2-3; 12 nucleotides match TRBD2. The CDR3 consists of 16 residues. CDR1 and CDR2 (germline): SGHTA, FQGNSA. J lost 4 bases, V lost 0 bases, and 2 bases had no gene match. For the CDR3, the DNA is TGTGCCAGCAGCTTAGCTCTAGCGGGGGGGTCAGATACGCAGTATTTT. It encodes CASSLALAGGSDTQYF.

The DNA of the CDR3 is TGTGCCAGCAGTGCGAGCGGGAGTTACGAGCAGTACTTC. It specifies CASSASGSYEQYF. V gene TRBV25-1 combines with J gene TRBJ2-7; 8 positions agree with TRBD2. CDR1 and CDR2 (germline): MGHDK, SYGVNS. The J segment lost 4 bases and the V segment lost 4 bases, leaving 3 bases of the junction unmatched. CDR3 length: 13 amino acids.

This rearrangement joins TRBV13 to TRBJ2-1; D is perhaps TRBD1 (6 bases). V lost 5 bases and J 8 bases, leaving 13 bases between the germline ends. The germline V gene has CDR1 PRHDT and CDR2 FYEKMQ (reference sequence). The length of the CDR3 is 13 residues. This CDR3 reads CASSQGPGYEQFF. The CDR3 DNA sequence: TGTGCCAGCAGCCAGGGGCCCGGCTATGAGCAGTTCTTC.

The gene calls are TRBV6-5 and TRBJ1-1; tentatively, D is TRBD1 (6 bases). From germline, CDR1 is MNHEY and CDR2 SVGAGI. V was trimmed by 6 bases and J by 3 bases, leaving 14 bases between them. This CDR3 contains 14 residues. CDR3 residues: CASRVTGRDTEAFF. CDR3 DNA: TGTGCCAGCAGAGTAACAGGGAGGGACACTGAAGCTTTCTTT.

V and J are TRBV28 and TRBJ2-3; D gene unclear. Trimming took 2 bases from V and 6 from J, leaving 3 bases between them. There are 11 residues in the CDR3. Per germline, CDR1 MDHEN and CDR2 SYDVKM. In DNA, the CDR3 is TGTGCCAGCAGTTTACGGGATACGCAGTATTTT. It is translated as CASSLRDTQYF. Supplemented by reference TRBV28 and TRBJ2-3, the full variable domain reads DVKVTQSSRYLVKRTGEKVFLECVQDMDHENMFWYRQDPGLGLRLIYFSYDVKMKEKGDIPEGYSVSREKKERFSLILESASTNQTSMYLCASSLRDTQYFGPGTRLTVL.

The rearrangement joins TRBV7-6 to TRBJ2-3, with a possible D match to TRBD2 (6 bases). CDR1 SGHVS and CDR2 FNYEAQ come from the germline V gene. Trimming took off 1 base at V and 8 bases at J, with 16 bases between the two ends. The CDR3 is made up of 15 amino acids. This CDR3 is CASSLGGLVRGTQYF. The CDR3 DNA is TGTGCCAGCAGCTTAGGGGGACTGGTCCGCGGTACGCAGTATTTT.

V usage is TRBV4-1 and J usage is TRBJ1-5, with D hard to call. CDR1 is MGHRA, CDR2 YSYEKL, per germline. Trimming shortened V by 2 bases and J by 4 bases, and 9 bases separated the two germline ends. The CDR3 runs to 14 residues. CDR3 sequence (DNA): TGCGCCAGCAGCCAACCGACATCAAATCAGCCCCAGCATTTT. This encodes CASSQPTSNQPQHF.

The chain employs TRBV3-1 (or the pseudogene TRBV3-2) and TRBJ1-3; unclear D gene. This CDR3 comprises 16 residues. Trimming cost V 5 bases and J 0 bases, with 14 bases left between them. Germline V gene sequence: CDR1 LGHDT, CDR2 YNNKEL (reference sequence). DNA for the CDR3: TGTGCCAGCAGCTCCTATGCGGGGAGCTCTGGAAACACCATATATTTT. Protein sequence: CASSSYAGSSGNTIYF.

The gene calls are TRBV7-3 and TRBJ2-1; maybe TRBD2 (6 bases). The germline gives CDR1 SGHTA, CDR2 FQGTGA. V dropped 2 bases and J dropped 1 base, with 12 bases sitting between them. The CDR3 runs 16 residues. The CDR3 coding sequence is TGTGCCAGCAGCTTACGTGCGCGGGGATCCTACAATGAGCAGTTCTTC. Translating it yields CASSLRARGSYNEQFF.

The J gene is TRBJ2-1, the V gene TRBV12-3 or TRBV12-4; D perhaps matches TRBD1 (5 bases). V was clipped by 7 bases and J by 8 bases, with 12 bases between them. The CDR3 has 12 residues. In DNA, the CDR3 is TGTGCCAGCACCCCGTCAGGGTATGAGCAGTTCTTC. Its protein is CASTPSGYEQFF.

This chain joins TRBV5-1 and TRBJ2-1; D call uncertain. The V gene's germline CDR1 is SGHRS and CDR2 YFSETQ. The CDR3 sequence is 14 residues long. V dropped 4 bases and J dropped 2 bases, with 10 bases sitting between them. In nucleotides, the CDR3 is TGCGCCAGCAGCAGGAGCCCGACCTACAATGAGCAGTTCTTC. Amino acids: CASSRSPTYNEQFF.